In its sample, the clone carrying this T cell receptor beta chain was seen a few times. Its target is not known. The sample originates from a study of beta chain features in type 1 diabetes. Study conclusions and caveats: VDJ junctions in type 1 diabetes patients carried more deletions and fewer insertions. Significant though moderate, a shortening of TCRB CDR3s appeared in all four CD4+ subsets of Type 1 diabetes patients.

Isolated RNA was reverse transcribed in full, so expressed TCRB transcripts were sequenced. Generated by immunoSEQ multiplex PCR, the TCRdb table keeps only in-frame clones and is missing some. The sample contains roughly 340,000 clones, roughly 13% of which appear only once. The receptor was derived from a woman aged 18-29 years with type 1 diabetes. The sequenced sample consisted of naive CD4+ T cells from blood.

CDR3 in DNA: TGTGCCAGCGGATCCAGGGCCCGTACTGAAGCTTTCTTT. Translated: CASGSRARTEAFF. This rearrangement joins TRBV2 to TRBJ1-1; D is perhaps TRBD1 (5 bases). The V and J ends lost 8 bases and 5 bases respectively, with 15 bases between them. The CDR3 runs 13 residues. Germline V lookup: CDR1 SNHLY, CDR2 FYNNEI.